The rows below give T cell receptor beta chains drawn from one sample of a study of blood T cell repertoires in COVID-19. The method was immunoSEQ multiplex PCR; TCRdb's version includes in-frame clones alone and lacks a portion of them. The sample consists of approximately 200,000 clones, 88% of them appearing once. The source material was peripheral blood. The receptors shown here come from a man between 65 and 85 years old with acute or convalescent COVID-19. CDR3s include the opening cysteine and the closing phenylalanine or tryptophan. The order of the fields is J gene, V gene, clone size, D gene, CDR3 protein, CDR3 DNA. A D gene is named only where the DNA matches it firmly. Only part of the rows carry a size: once, few, many, or a class if the clone is expanded.

TRBJ2-6 | TRBV9 | NA | TRBD1 | CASSVTGGITGANVLTF | TGTGCCAGCAGCGTGACAGGGGGCATAACCGGGGCCAACGTCCTGACTTTC
TRBJ2-5 | TRBV18 | NA | NA | CASSPERDSQETQYF | TGTGCCAGCTCACCAGAGCGTGACAGCCAAGAGACCCAGTACTTC
TRBJ2-7 | TRBV7-3 | NA | NA | CASSLTGGYEQYF | TGTGCCAGCAGCTTAACGGGGGGCTACGAGCAGTACTTC
TRBJ1-1 | TRBV29-1 | NA | TRBD1 | CSPLALTGANTEAFF | TGCAGCCCACTCGCACTGACAGGGGCCAACACTGAAGCTTTCTTT
TRBJ1-5 | TRBV27 | once | TRBD1 | CASSKSTGVNQPQHF | TGTGCCAGCAGTAAATCGACAGGGGTAAATCAGCCCCAGCATTTT
TRBJ2-5 | TRBV29-1 | NA | NA | CSVLKGLQETQYF | TGCAGCGTTTTGAAGGGACTCCAAGAGACCCAGTACTTC
TRBJ2-3 | TRBV19 | NA | TRBD2 | CASSIALTSGTGLDTQYF | TGTGCCAGTAGTATAGCGCTCACTAGCGGGACTGGCTTAGATACGCAGTATTTT
TRBJ2-3 | TRBV24-1 | NA | TRBD2 | CATSGASGVLSTDTQYF | TGTGCCACCAGTGGGGCTAGCGGAGTCCTTAGCACAGATACGCAGTATTTT
TRBJ2-7 | TRBV25-1 | NA | NA | CASSVYYEQYF | TGTGCCAGCAGTGTCTATTACGAGCAGTACTTC
TRBJ2-7 | TRBV7-9 | NA | NA | CASSLSAGSYEQYF | TGTGCCAGCAGCTTATCGGCAGGGTCCTACGAGCAGTACTTC
TRBJ1-2 | TRBV4-1 | NA | NA | CASSLVSTGNYGYTF | TGCGCCAGCAGCCTTGTTTCTACAGGCAACTATGGCTACACCTTC
TRBJ2-4 | TRBV27 | NA | TRBD2 | CASSSGSNIQYF | TGTGCCAGCAGCAGCGGGAGTAACATTCAGTACTTC
TRBJ2-1 | TRBV29-1 | NA | TRBD2 | CSVEDPSGRAYNEQFF | TGCAGCGTTGAAGATCCAAGCGGGAGGGCCTACAATGAGCAGTTCTTC
TRBJ2-6 | TRBV3-1/TRBV3-2 | NA | NA | CASSQASYSGANVLTF | TGTGCCAGCAGCCAAGCTAGTTACTCTGGGGCCAACGTCCTGACTTTC
TRBJ2-6 | TRBV2 | NA | TRBD1 | CASRDRAGANVLTF | TGTGCCAGCAGGGACAGGGCTGGGGCCAACGTCCTGACTTTC
TRBJ2-7 | TRBV7-6 | NA | TRBD2 | CASSRTSGRSEQYF | TGTGCCAGCAGCCGGACTAGCGGGAGATCCGAGCAGTACTTC
TRBJ1-3 | TRBV5-1 | NA | NA | CASSLDVTRINSGNTIYF | TGCGCCAGCAGCTTGGATGTTACTAGGATTAACTCTGGAAACACCATATATTTT
TRBJ2-7 | TRBV5-1 | NA | TRBD2 | CASSLGPAGGLYEQYF | TGCGCCAGCAGCTTGGGGCCAGCGGGAGGCCTCTACGAGCAGTACTTC
TRBJ2-3 | TRBV10-3 | NA | NA | CAISDHTDTQYF | TGTGCCATCAGTGATCACACAGATACGCAGTATTTT
TRBJ2-7 | TRBV7-8 | NA | NA | CASSPLVGGSYEQYF | TGTGCCAGCAGCCCCCTGGTAGGGGGCTCCTACGAGCAGTACTTC
TRBJ1-5 | TRBV15 | NA | NA | CATSPDQGIGNQPQHF | TGTGCCACCAGCCCCGACCAGGGTATTGGCAATCAGCCCCAGCATTTT
TRBJ2-3 | TRBV5-1 | NA | NA | CASSSDFTSTDTQYF | TGCGCCAGCAGCTCCGACTTTACTAGCACAGATACGCAGTATTTT
TRBJ1-5 | TRBV5-6 | NA | TRBD1 | CASSATGTGNQPQHF | TGTGCCAGCAGCGCAACAGGGACAGGGAATCAGCCCCAGCATTTT
TRBJ1-2 | TRBV7-9 | NA | TRBD1 | CASSLTTGGRALGYGYTF | TGTGCCAGCAGCCTCACGACAGGGGGAAGGGCACTAGGCTATGGCTACACCTTC
TRBJ2-3 | TRBV6-5 | NA | TRBD2 | CASTGLAGTSDTQYF | TGTGCCAGCACCGGACTAGCGGGAACTTCAGATACGCAGTATTTT
TRBJ2-1 | TRBV4-3 | NA | NA | CASSHSQPGYDEQFF | TGCGCCAGCAGCCACTCTCAGCCGGGATACGATGAGCAGTTCTTC
TRBJ1-2 | TRBV18 | NA | NA | CASSPSAAADGYTF | TGTGCCAGCTCACCTTCGGCGGCGGCGGATGGCTACACCTTC
TRBJ1-1 | TRBV7-9 | NA | NA | CASSPRTARMNTEAFF | TGTGCCAGCAGCCCCAGGACAGCCCGTATGAACACTGAAGCTTTCTTT
TRBJ1-2 | TRBV5-6 | NA | TRBD1 | CASSSPGGFYGYTF | TGTGCCAGCAGCTCGCCAGGGGGCTTTTATGGCTACACCTTC
TRBJ1-1 | TRBV28 | NA | TRBD1 | CASSLTGGKTLSFF | TGTGCCAGCAGTTTGACAGGGGGAAAGACGTTGTCTTTCTTT
TRBJ1-1 | TRBV10-3 | NA | NA | CAIRALRETEAFF | TGTGCCATCAGGGCCCTAAGGGAGACTGAAGCTTTCTTT
TRBJ2-4 | TRBV11-2 | NA | NA | CASSLQGLGNIQYF | TGTGCCAGCAGCTTACAGGGACTGGGAAACATTCAGTACTTC
TRBJ1-5 | TRBV30 | NA | TRBD1 | CAWSGGQGYQPQHF | TGTGCCTGGAGTGGCGGACAGGGGTATCAGCCCCAGCATTTT
TRBJ2-7 | TRBV12-2 | NA | NA | CASRSLGRYEQYF | TGTGCAAGTCGCTCCCTTGGGCGTTACGAGCAGTACTTC
TRBJ2-2 | TRBV24-1 | NA | NA | CATSDQTGTRTGELFF | TGTGCCACCAGTGACCAGACAGGTACTCGGACCGGGGAGCTGTTTTTT
TRBJ2-1 | TRBV5-1 | NA | NA | CASSFGSEQFF | TGCGCCAGCAGCTTCGGGAGTGAGCAGTTCTTC
TRBJ2-1 | TRBV6-1 | NA | NA | CASSELRRTYNEQFF | TGTGCCAGCAGTGAACTGAGGAGGACCTACAATGAGCAGTTCTTC
TRBJ2-5 | TRBV7-2 | NA | TRBD2 | CASSPVGTSGRSQETQYF | TGTGCCAGCAGCCCGGTGGGGACTAGCGGGAGGAGCCAAGAGACCCAGTACTTC
TRBJ1-2 | TRBV19 | NA | TRBD1 | CASSMKKGGTYGYTF | TGTGCCAGTAGTATGAAGAAAGGGGGCACCTATGGCTACACCTTC
TRBJ1-1 | TRBV4-1 | NA | NA | CASSQTRRGGSPEAFF | TGCGCCAGCAGCCAGACCAGGAGGGGAGGGAGTCCTGAAGCTTTCTTT
TRBJ2-1 | TRBV4-1 | NA | NA | CASSQEGSGLYNEQFF | TGCGCCAGCAGCCAAGAGGGGTCAGGGTTGTACAATGAGCAGTTCTTC
TRBJ2-3 | TRBV7-3 | NA | TRBD2 | CASSLSSPSGLGGTQYF | TGTGCCAGCAGCTTGAGTTCCCCTAGCGGGCTGGGTGGTACGCAGTATTTT
TRBJ2-5 | TRBV20-1 | NA | NA | CSASSGPYQYF | TGCAGTGCTAGTTCGGGTCCCTACCAGTACTTC
TRBJ2-7 | TRBV10-3 | NA | TRBD2 | CAIRLAGAYEQYF | TGTGCCATCAGGCTAGCGGGAGCCTACGAGCAGTACTTC
TRBJ1-2 | TRBV11-2 | NA | NA | CASSLDLARSYGYTF | TGTGCCAGCAGCTTAGATCTGGCCCGATCATATGGCTACACCTTC
TRBJ1-2 | TRBV28 | NA | NA | CASSLDMDYGYTF | TGTGCCAGCAGCCTGGACATGGACTATGGCTACACCTTC
TRBJ1-2 | TRBV9 | NA | NA | CASTKSGSNYGYTF | TGTGCCAGCACCAAGTCGGGGAGTAACTATGGCTACACCTTC
TRBJ1-1 | TRBV2 | NA | NA | CASKFPGNTEAFF | TGTGCCAGCAAGTTTCCGGGTAACACTGAAGCTTTCTTT
TRBJ1-1 | TRBV2 | NA | NA | CASSAKGDTEAFF | TGTGCCAGCAGTGCCAAGGGGGACACTGAAGCTTTCTTT
TRBJ1-1 | TRBV29-1 | once | NA | CSAWDTLNTEAFF | TGCAGCGCCTGGGACACCTTGAACACTGAAGCTTTCTTT
TRBJ2-1 | TRBV4-1 | NA | NA | CASSQVGRTSYNEQFF | TGCGCCAGCAGCCAAGTTGGGAGGACCTCCTACAATGAGCAGTTCTTC
TRBJ1-1 | TRBV6-1 | once | NA | CASSEGVFGLNTEAFF | TGTGCCAGCAGTGAAGGGGTGTTCGGACTAAACACTGAAGCTTTCTTT
TRBJ1-2 | TRBV5-1 | NA | TRBD1 | CASSLEPTGGNGYTF | TGCGCCAGCAGCTTGGAACCGACAGGGGGCAACGGCTACACCTTC
TRBJ1-5 | TRBV27 | once | TRBD1 | CASSSSGTGYQPQHF | TGTGCCAGCAGTTCATCCGGGACAGGGTATCAGCCCCAGCATTTT
TRBJ1-1 | TRBV16 | NA | NA | CASSRGRTEAFF | TGTGCCAGCAGCCGGGGCAGGACTGAAGCTTTCTTT